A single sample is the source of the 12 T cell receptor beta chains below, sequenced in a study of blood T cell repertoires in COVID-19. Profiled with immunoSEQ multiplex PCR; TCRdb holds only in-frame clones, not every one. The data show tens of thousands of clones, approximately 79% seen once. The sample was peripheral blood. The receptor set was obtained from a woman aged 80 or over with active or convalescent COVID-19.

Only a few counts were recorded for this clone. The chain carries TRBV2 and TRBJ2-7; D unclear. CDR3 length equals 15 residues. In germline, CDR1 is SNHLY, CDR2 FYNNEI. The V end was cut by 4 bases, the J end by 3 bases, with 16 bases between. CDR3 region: CASSASYPSSYEQYF. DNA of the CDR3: TGTGCCAGCAGTGCATCGTATCCCTCTAGCTACGAGCAGTACTTC. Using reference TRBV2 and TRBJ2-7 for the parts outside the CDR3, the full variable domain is EPEVTQTPSHQVTQMGQEVILRCVPISNHLYFYWYRQILGQKVEFLVSFYNNEISEKSEIFDDQFSVERPDGSNFTLKIRSTKLEDSAMYFCASSASYPSSYEQYFGPGTRLTVT.

Written as DNA, the CDR3 is TGTGCCAGCAGCTTCACCAGGGGTCAAAACATTCAGTACTTC. Protein: CASSFTRGQNIQYF. J is TRBJ2-4 and V is TRBV5-5; a possible D gene is TRBD1 (6 bases). Per germline, CDR1 SGHKS and CDR2 YYEKEE (reference sequence). CDR3 length equals 14 residues. With 2 bases removed from V and 5 bases from J, the gap between germline ends came to 11 bases. The whole variable domain, remainder taken from reference TRBV5-5 and TRBJ2-4, is DAGVTQSPTHLIKTRGQQVTLRCSPISGHKSVSWYQQVLGQGPQFIFQYYEKEERGRGNFPDRFSARQFPNYSSELNVNALLLGDSALYLCASSFTRGQNIQYFGAGTRLSVL.

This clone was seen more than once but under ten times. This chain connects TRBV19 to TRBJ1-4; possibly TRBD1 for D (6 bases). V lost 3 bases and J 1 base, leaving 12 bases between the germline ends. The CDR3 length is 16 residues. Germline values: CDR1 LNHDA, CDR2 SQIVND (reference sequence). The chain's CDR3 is CASSILRGGTNEKLFF. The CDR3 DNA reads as TGTGCCAGTAGTATCTTACGAGGGGGAACTAATGAAAAACTGTTTTTT.

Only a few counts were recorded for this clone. DNA of the CDR3: TGTGCCAGCAGTTACGCCCCCAGGGGTTCTCAGCCCCAGCATTTT. This gives the protein CASSYAPRGSQPQHF. This sequence joins TRBV6-5 and TRBJ1-5, with D perhaps matching TRBD1 (6 bases). The CDR3 length is 15 residues. Germline-derived CDR1 and CDR2 are MNHEY and SVGAGI. Between the trimmed V and J ends, which lost 2 bases and 6 bases, there was a span of 14 bases.

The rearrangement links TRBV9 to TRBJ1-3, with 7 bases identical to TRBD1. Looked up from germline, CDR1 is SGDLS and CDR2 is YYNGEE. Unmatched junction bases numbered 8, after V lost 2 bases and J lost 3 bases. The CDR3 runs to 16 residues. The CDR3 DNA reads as TGTGCCAGCAGCGTCTCGACAGGGAGCAGTGGAAACACCATATATTTT. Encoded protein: CASSVSTGSSGNTIYF.

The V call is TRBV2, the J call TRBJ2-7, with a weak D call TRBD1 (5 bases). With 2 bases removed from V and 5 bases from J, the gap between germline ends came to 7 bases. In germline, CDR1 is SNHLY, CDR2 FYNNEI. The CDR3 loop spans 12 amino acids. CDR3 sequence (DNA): TGTGCCAGCAGTGAACAGGGCCACGAGCAGTACTTC. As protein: CASSEQGHEQYF.

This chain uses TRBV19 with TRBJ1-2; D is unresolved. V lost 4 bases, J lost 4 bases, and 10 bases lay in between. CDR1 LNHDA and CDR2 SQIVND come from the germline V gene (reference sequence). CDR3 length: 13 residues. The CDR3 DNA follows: TGTGCCAGTAGTAACCAGGCCCGCTATGGCTACACCTTC. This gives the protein CASSNQARYGYTF.

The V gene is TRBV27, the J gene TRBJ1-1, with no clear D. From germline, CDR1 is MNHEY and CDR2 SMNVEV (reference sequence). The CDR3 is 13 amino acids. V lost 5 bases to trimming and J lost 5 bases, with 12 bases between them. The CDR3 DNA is TGTGCCAGCAGTCCGCGAAGGACTACTGAAGCTTTCTTT. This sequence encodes CASSPRRTTEAFF.

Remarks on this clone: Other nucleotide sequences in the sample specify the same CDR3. The CDR3 bases are TGTGCCAGCTCACATACCCTCCGGGACAGTAGCCGCTACGAGCAGTACTTC. This translates into CASSHTLRDSSRYEQYF. The chain couples TRBV18 to TRBJ2-7; 7 bases match TRBD1. Losses at the gene ends were 4 bases for V and 3 bases for J; bases not matched to a gene: 15. The CDR3 consists of 17 residues. The germline CDR1 and CDR2 sequences are KGHSH and LQKENI.

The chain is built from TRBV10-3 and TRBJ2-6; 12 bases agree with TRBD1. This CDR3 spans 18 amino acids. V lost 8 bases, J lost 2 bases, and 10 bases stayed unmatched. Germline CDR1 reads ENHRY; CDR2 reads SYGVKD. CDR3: CAIGVSRDRGPGANVLTF. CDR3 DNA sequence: TGTGCCATCGGAGTTTCCCGGGACAGGGGGCCTGGGGCCAACGTCCTGACTTTC.

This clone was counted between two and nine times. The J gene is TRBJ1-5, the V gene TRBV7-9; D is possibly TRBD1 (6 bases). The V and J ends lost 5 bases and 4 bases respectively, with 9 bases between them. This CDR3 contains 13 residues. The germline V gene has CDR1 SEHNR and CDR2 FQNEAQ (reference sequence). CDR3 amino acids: CASSATGNQPQHF. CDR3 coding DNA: TGTGCCAGCAGCGCAACAGGGAATCAGCCCCAGCATTTT.

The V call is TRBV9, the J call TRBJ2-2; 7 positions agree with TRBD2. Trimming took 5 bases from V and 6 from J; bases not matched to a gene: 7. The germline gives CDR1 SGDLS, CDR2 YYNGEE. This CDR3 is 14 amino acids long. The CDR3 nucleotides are TGTGCCAGCAGTCAGGCGGGGGACGCCGGGGAGCTGTTTTTT. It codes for CASSQAGDAGELFF.